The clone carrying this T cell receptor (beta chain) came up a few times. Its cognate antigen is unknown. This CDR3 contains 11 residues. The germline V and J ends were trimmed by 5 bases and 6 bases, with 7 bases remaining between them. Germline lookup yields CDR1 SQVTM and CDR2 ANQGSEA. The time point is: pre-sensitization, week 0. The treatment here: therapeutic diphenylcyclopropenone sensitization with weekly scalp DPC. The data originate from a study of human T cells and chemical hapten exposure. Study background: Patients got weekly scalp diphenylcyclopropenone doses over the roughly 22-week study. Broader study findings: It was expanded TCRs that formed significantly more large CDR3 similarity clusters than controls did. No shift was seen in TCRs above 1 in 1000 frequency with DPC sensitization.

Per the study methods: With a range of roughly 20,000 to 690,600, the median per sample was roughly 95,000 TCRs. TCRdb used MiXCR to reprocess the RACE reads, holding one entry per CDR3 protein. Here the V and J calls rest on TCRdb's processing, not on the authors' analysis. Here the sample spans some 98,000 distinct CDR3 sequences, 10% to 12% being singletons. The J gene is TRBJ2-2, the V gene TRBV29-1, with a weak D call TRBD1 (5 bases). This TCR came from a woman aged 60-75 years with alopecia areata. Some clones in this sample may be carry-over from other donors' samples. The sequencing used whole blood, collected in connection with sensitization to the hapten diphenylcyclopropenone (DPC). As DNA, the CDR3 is TGCAGCGTTAAGGGGTCCGGGGAGCTGTTTTTT. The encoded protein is CSVKGSGELFF.